The clone carrying this T cell receptor (beta chain) occurred a few times. Its antigen is unknown. Clinical symptoms, serum thyroxine, TRAb, thyroid ultrasound and orbital computed tomography informed diagnoses. This entry comes from a study of T cells in Graves' hyperthyroidism and ophthalmopathy. General observations from the study: Ophthalmopathy was distinguished from stable hyperthyroidism by 13 V-J signatures. In the blood, most expanded thyroid clonotypes above 0.001 appeared as well. Ophthalmopathy, which appeared later, was predicted by the model a median about 6 months before onset.

There were TCR beta CDR3 regions amplified from RNA transcripts. TCR CDR3 underwent first-round RT-PCR with the HTBI primer set. TCRdb independently ran MiXCR on the multiplex PCR reads; one entry per CDR3 protein. Among 480,000 or so distinct CDR3 sequences, 40% to 50% were seen once, and the ten largest hold about two fifths. V lost 8 bases, J lost 2 bases, and 6 bases stayed unmatched. CDR1 and CDR2 from the germline V gene are SQVTM and ANQGSEA. CDR3 length: 14 amino acids. The sequence came from an adult woman with Graves' disease, either hyperthyroidism or ophthalmopathy (not recorded which). The sequenced sample consisted of peripheral blood or thyroid tissue (not recorded which). The chain recombines TRBV29-1 with TRBJ2-7; 13 nucleotides align to TRBD2. The CDR3 sequence: CSTVGTSGAYEQYF. DNA for the CDR3: TGCAGCACTGTCGGGACTAGCGGGGCCTACGAGCAGTACTTC.